This T cell receptor (beta chain) was sequenced in a study of cytomegalovirus exposure and HLA in healthy donors. Points from the study as a whole: The classifier, whose performance was assessed in both the original and validation cohorts, reportedly diagnosed cytomegalovirus status with high specificity and sensitivity. Earlier analysis yielded a pattern in which most TCR beta V segments were productive about 90% or about 30% of the time. In a later analysis, V- and J-gene trimming of beta chains associated with a DCLRE1C missense variant, replicated independently.

This clone was counted once. Its antigen is currently unknown. This CDR3 region has 11 residues. The germline gives CDR1 MDHEN, CDR2 SYDVKM. Trimming cost V 10 bases and J 4 bases; bases outside gene matches: 4. The PCR had 60 Vbeta and 13 Jbeta primers. Per the original methods: Counted up in a later analysis, unique TCR beta chains came to 65 million to 100 million, with some 9.9 million shared. Profiled with immunoSEQ multiplex PCR; TCRdb holds only in-frame clones, not every one. V and J calls plus clone size are reproduced from that table; the DNA served to infer D and trimming. Altogether about 160,000 clones are present, over 70% being singletons, with the ten largest covering about 4.8%.

Material for sequencing was PBMCs. The clonotype originates from a man between 25 and 39 years old in good health and CMV-seronegative. The chain joins TRBV28 to TRBJ2-7; 7 nucleotides agree with TRBD2. Here the CDR3 DNA reads TGTGCCATCGGCGGGGGATACGAGCAGTACTTC. This encodes CAIGGGYEQYF.